A single sample is the source of the 4 T cell receptor beta chains below, sequenced in a study of blood T cells in healthy people across ages (dated by TCRdb to about 2015). Libraries were made using 5' RACE. Sequencing was performed on an Illumina HiSeq 2500. The second PCR ran for roughly 7 to 11 cycles and used a J-beta primer mix along with a sample-barcoded 5' primer. The raw public reads went through TCRdb reprocessing: fastp at Q25, MiXCR clone calling, in-frame beta chains kept. For every CDR3 protein sequence, its rows merge into one entry that carries the most common genes and DNA. The sample data list hundreds of thousands of distinct CDR3 sequences, and around a quarter of these were observed just once. The ten biggest clones cover more than 8.5% of the sample. This same sample was also taken into another study, of T cells of mothers and their children.

The sequenced sample was blood. These receptors came from a boy under 18 in good health.

A few counts support this clonotype. The CDR3: CASSPGGAGSSYEQYF. The CDR3 nucleotides read TGTGCCAGCAGCCCCGGCGGCGCGGGGAGCTCCTACGAGCAGTACTTC. The rearrangement uses TRBV11-1 and TRBJ2-7; D perhaps matches TRBD2 (6 bases). This CDR3 spans 16 amino acids. Germline V CDR1 and CDR2: SGHAT, FQDESV (reference sequence). Trimming shortened V by 5 bases and J by 0 bases, and 17 bases separated the two germline ends.

This clonotype has a handful of counts. The rearrangement links TRBV9 to TRBJ2-5, with TRBD1 identical over 8 bases. The DNA end lines up better with TRBJ2-1; the J call may be wrong. CDR3 size: 17 residues. The germline V gene encodes CDR1 SGDLS and CDR2 YYNGEE. The CDR3 loop reads CASSVGQGYTGLNEQFF. In DNA form, the CDR3 reads TGTGCCAGCAGCGTAGGACAGGGGTATACGGGGCTCAATGAGCAGTTCTTC.

The chain couples TRBV29-1 to TRBJ2-5; 11 bases match TRBD2. The end of the DNA fits TRBJ2-1 better, so the J call may be wrong. Germline loops: CDR1 SQVTM, CDR2 ANQGSEA. The CDR3 totals 15 residues. CDR3 DNA: TGCAGCGTTGATTTTAGCGGGAGGGCCTGGGATGAGCAGTTCTTC. Translating gives CSVDFSGRAWDEQFF.

In this sample, this clonotype turned up a few times. V is TRBV11-2 and J is TRBJ2-5; 11 nucleotides agree with TRBD2. CDR1 and CDR2 (germline): SGHAT, FQNNGV. This CDR3 comprises 16 residues. After removal of 5 bases from V and 4 bases from J, the junction contained 9 bases not matched to a gene. The CDR3 sequence: CASSPPSGGQTETQYF. The CDR3 DNA follows: TGTGCCAGCAGCCCGCCTAGCGGGGGGCAAACAGAGACCCAGTACTTC. The full variable domain, rest sourced from reference TRBV11-2 and TRBJ2-5, is EAGVAQSPRYKIIEKRQSVAFWCNPISGHATLYWYQQILGQGPKLLIQFQNNGVVDDSQLPKDRFSAERLKGVDSTLKIQPAKLEDSAVYLCASSPPSGGQTETQYFGPGTRLLVL.